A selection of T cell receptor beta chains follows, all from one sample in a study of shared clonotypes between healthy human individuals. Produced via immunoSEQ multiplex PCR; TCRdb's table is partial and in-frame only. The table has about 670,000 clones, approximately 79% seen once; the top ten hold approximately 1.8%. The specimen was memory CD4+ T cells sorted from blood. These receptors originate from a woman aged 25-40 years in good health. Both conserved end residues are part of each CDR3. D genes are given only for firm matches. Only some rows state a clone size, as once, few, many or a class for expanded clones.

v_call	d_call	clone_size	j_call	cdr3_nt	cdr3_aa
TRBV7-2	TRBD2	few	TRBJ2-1	TGTGCCAGCAGCTTAGGGACTAGTAATGAGCAGTTCTTC	CASSLGTSNEQFF
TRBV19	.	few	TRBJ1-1	TGTGCCAGTAGTATTCAGGGAGGGAACACTGAAGCTTTCTTT	CASSIQGGNTEAFF
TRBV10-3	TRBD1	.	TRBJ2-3	TGTGCCATCAACAACCGGGACAGGGGACCAGATACGCAGTATTTT	CAINNRDRGPDTQYF
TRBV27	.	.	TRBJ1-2	TGTGCCAGCAGCTCTTTTGTTTCGGGGGGCTACACCTTC	CASSSFVSGGYTF
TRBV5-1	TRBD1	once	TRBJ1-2	TGCGCCAGCAGCTCAGGGACAGGATTAAACTATGGCTACACCTTC	CASSSGTGLNYGYTF
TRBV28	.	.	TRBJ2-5	TGTGCCAGCAGGGAAAGGCAAGAGACCCAGTACTTC	CASRERQETQYF
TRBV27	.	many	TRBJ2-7	TGTGCCAGCAGTTTATCGGTGAGGAGCTCCTACGAGCAGTACTTC	CASSLSVRSSYEQYF
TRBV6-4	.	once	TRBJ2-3	TGTGCCAGCAGTGACTCGATTTTTGGTAGCACAGATACGCAGTATTTT	CASSDSIFGSTDTQYF
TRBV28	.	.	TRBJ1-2	TGTGCCAGCAGTCTACGGACAGCAGCTAACTATGGCTACACCTTC	CASSLRTAANYGYTF
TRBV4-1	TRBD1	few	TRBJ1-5	TGCGCCAGCAGCCAAGGAATACAGGGGGGCAATCAGCCCCAGCATTTT	CASSQGIQGGNQPQHF
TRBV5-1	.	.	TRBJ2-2	TGCGCCAGCAGCTTGTCTACAGGGACCGGGGAGCTGTTTTTT	CASSLSTGTGELFF
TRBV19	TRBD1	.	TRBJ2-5	TGTGCCAGTAGTTCCGGGACAGGGGTATACCAAGAGACCCAGTACTTC	CASSSGTGVYQETQYF
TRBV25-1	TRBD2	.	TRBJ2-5	TGTGCCAGCAGTGGTCTAGCGGGGAGGGGTAAAGAGACCCAGTACTTC	CASSGLAGRGKETQYF
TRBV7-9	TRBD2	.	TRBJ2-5	TGTGCCAGCAGCTTAGTGGCTAGCGGGACGGAGACCCAGTACTTC	CASSLVASGTETQYF